This TCR beta chain derives from a study of blood T cells in healthy people across ages. Study details: There was about one barcoded beta molecule captured by template switching per two T cells. Whole-study results and caveats: Investigators treated diversity estimates from one million T cells as underestimates. The recorded TCR beta diversity per million T cells decreased in a roughly linear manner with age.

The amount of total RNA extracted per sample was at least 6 micrograms. This clonotype showed up just a few times. As yet, its antigen is unknown. One end of the junction varies from germline; a read error may be responsible. CDR3 length equals 18 residues. Sample-barcoded 5' priming and a J-beta primer mix drove a second PCR of 7 to 11 cycles. A single record per CDR3 protein comes from TCRdb applying MiXCR to the 5' RACE reads. The repertoire includes 750,000 or so distinct CDR3 sequences, approximately 25% of them detected once, and roughly 9% sits in the top ten. These data are also associated with another study on T cells of mothers and their children.

This clonotype originated in a boy aged 5-17 years in good health. The chain is built from TRBV12-3 or TRBV12-4 and TRBJ1-4; D possibly corresponds to TRBD1 (5 bases). The sample was blood. In DNA, the CDR3 is TGTGCCAGTAGTTTTGGAATCCACAGGACAACAACTAATGAAAAACTGTTTTTT. Translated: CASSFGIHRTTTNEKLFF.